These 13 T cell receptor beta chains originate from one sample sequenced in a study of early T cells in non-severe SARS-CoV-2 infection. In TCRdb, the 5' RACE reads were re-called with MiXCR into one record per CDR3 protein. There are 32,000 or so distinct CDR3 sequences in the sample; 5% occur only once, and roughly 15% lies in the top ten. Sequencing used whole blood. All receptors come from an adult who was a healthcare worker with PCR-confirmed SARS-CoV-2 infection or an uninfected control (not recorded which).

This clonotype was picked up a small number of times. This rearrangement joins TRBV29-1 to TRBJ1-2; the D is unclear. Per the germline V gene, CDR1 is SQVTM and CDR2 is ANQGSEA. This CDR3 has 11 residues. V was clipped by 8 bases and J by 0 bases, with 7 bases between them. The CDR3 spells CSSATNYGYTF. The CDR3 coding sequence is TGCAGCTCGGCTACTAACTATGGCTACACCTTC.

This clonotype occurred a few times. V and J are TRBV29-1 and TRBJ1-1, with D unresolved. V lost 0 bases, J lost 3 bases, and 8 bases lay in between. This CDR3 has 13 residues. CDR1 SQVTM and CDR2 ANQGSEA come from the germline V gene. This chain's CDR3 is CSVEDGGYTEAFF. The CDR3 nucleotides read TGCAGCGTTGAAGATGGCGGATACACTGAAGCTTTCTTT. The complete variable domain, with remaining parts taken from reference TRBV29-1 and TRBJ1-1, reads SAVISQKPSRDICQRGTSLTIQCQVDSQVTMMFWYRQQPGQSLTLIATANQGSEATYESGFVIDKFPISRPNLTFSTLTVSNMSPEDSSIYLCSVEDGGYTEAFFGQGTRLTVV.

In this sample, this clonotype turned up a few times. V is TRBV11-1 and J is TRBJ2-7; D is ambiguous. The CDR3 covers 14 residues. CDR1 is SGHAT, CDR2 FQDESV, per germline (reference sequence). Trimming shortened V by 3 bases and J by 6 bases, and 15 bases separated the two germline ends. The CDR3 DNA reads TGTGCCAGCAGCTTCTTCGAGAGCCGCTCCGAGCAGTACTTC. Translation: CASSFFESRSEQYF. Complete variable domain (other parts from reference TRBV11-1 and TRBJ2-7): EAEVAQSPRYKITEKSQAVAFWCDPISGHATLYWYRQILGQGPELLVQFQDESVVDDSQLPKDRFSAERLKGVDSTLKIQPAELGDSAMYLCASSFFESRSEQYFGPGTRLTVT.

This clonotype was detected a few times. The V gene is TRBV4-2, the J gene TRBJ2-3; tentatively, D is TRBD2 (6 bases). Trimming took 1 base from V and 2 from J, leaving 10 bases between them. Germline CDR1 is LGHNA and CDR2 is YNFKEQ. The CDR3 covers 15 residues. CDR3 nucleotide sequence: TGTGCCAGCAGCCAAGGTACGGGGGACACAGATACGCAGTATTTT. It is translated as CASSQGTGDTDTQYF.

The V and J genes are TRBV19 and TRBJ2-4, with 11 bases that match TRBD2. CDR1 LNHDA and CDR2 SQIVND come from the germline V gene (reference sequence). There are 17 residues in the CDR3. Trimming took 8 bases from V and 4 from J; bases not matched to a gene: 13. The CDR3 spells CASARTSGSIFKNIQYF. CDR3 bases: TGTGCCAGTGCACGGACTAGCGGGTCCATCTTTAAAAACATTCAGTACTTC.

This clonotype was counted a few times. This rearrangement joins TRBV11-1 to TRBJ1-4; D may be TRBD1 (5 bases). V shed 5 bases and J shed 4 bases, with 11 bases lying between them. The length of the CDR3 is 14 residues. Germline CDR1 SGHAT, CDR2 FQDESV (reference sequence). The CDR3 reads CASSPGRVNEKLFF. As DNA, the CDR3 is TGTGCCAGCAGCCCGGGACGGGTTAATGAAAAACTGTTTTTT.

This clonotype came up a few times. The chain links TRBV7-9 to TRBJ1-1; D is unclear. In germline, CDR1 is SEHNR, CDR2 FQNEAQ (reference sequence). This CDR3 contains 11 residues. V was trimmed by 2 bases and J by 8 bases, leaving 6 bases between them. CDR3 sequence: CASSLSAEAFF. CDR3 sequence (DNA): TGTGCCAGCAGCTTATCGGCAGAAGCTTTCTTT.

Only a few counts were recorded for this clonotype. The rearrangement joins TRBV28 to TRBJ2-3; D might be TRBD2 (6 bases). The germline CDR1 and CDR2 sequences are MDHEN and SYDVKM. V dropped 6 bases and J dropped 0 bases, with 13 bases sitting between them. The CDR3 runs to 15 residues. CDR3 coding DNA: TGTGCCAGCAGATCCGGAGGGTTTAGCACAGATACGCAGTATTTT. It specifies CASRSGGFSTDTQYF.

This clonotype was counted a few times. The chain employs TRBV20-1 and TRBJ1-1, with unresolved D. Trimming removed 5 bases from V and 0 bases from J, with 10 bases in between. The CDR3 runs 13 residues. The V gene's germline CDR1 is DFQATT and CDR2 SNEGSKA (reference sequence). The CDR3 DNA follows: TGCAGTGCTCCAAGACTGTTGAACACTGAAGCTTTCTTT. Amino acids: CSAPRLLNTEAFF.

This clonotype was detected ten times or more. The V gene is TRBV5-1, the J gene TRBJ2-1; possibly TRBD2 for D (5 bases). Looked up from germline, CDR1 is SGHRS and CDR2 is YFSETQ. Trimming stripped 4 bases from V and 0 bases from J, with 8 bases between. The CDR3 contains 14 residues. CDR3 sequence: CASSPDFSYNEQFF. The DNA for the CDR3 is TGCGCCAGCAGCCCGGACTTCTCCTACAATGAGCAGTTCTTC.

The chain has TRBV2 and TRBJ2-3, with 8 bases matching TRBD2. Unmatched junction bases numbered 14, after V lost 10 bases and J lost 5 bases. The CDR3 contains 15 residues. Per the germline V gene, CDR1 is SNHLY and CDR2 is FYNNEI. This CDR3 reads CATPEPREGGDTQYF. In nucleotides, the CDR3 is TGTGCCACCCCTGAGCCCCGGGAGGGGGGAGATACGCAGTATTTT.

This clonotype was seen ten or more times. The chain is built from TRBV10-3 and TRBJ2-3; TRBD1 might be the D (6 bases). CDR3 size: 16 residues. From germline, CDR1 is ENHRY and CDR2 SYGVKD. V lost 4 bases to trimming and J lost 2 bases, with 16 bases between them. This CDR3 is CAISGPGQSSTDTQYF. CDR3 nucleotides: TGTGCCATCAGTGGCCCTGGACAGTCATCCACAGATACGCAGTATTTT.

This clonotype was picked up many times. The J gene is TRBJ2-1, the V gene TRBV20-1, with a weak D call TRBD1 (6 bases). CDR3 length: 10 residues. V lost 4 bases and J 9 bases, leaving 7 bases between the germline ends. In germline, CDR1 is DFQATT, CDR2 SNEGSKA (reference sequence). CDR3 nucleotide sequence: TGCAGTGCTACAGGGGTTGAGCAGTTCTTC. Its protein product is CSATGVEQFF.